This T cell receptor beta chain stems from a study of control samples from healthy donors and cancer patients. Sequencing was performed with immunoSEQ multiplex PCR; in TCRdb, only in-frame clones are kept and a portion is missing. The data show around 150,000 clones, around 90% seen once. The CDR3 is 14 residues long. Germline lookup yields CDR1 SGHAT and CDR2 FQNNGV. Trimming took 3 bases from V and 6 from J; bases not matched to a gene: 4. The receptor was derived from a man in his thirties or forties in good health. What was sequenced was blood. The rearrangement joins TRBV11-2 to TRBJ2-1, with TRBD2 matching over 8 bases. CDR3 coding DNA: TGTGCCAGCAGCTTTTTACGGGGGGGCAATGAGCAGTTCTTC. Protein sequence: CASSFLRGGNEQFF.